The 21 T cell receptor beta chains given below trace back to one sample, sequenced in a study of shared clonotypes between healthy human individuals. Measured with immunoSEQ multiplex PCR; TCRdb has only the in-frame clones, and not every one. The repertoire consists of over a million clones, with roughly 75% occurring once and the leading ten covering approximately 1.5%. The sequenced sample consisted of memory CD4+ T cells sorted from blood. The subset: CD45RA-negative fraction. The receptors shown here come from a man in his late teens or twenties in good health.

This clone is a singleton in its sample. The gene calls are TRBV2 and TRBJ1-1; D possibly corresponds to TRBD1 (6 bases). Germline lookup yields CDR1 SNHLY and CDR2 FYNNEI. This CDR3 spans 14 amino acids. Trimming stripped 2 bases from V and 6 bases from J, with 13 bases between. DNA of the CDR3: TGTGCCAGCAGTGAAATCCGGGCAGGGGCTGAAGCTTTCTTT. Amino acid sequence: CASSEIRAGAEAFF.

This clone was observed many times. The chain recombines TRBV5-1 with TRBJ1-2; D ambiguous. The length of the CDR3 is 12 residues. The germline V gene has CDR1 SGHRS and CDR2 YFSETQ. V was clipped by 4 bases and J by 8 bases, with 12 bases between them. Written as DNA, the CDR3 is TGCGCCAGCAGCCCGTCTCAACGGGGCTACACCTTC. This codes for CASSPSQRGYTF.

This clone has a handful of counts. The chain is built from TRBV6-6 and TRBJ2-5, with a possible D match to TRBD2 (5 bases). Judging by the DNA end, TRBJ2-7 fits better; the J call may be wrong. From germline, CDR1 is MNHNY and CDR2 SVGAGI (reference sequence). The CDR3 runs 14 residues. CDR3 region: CASSPRAPSYEQYF. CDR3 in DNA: TGTGCCAGCTCCCCGAGGGCCCCCTCCTACGAGCAGTACTTC.

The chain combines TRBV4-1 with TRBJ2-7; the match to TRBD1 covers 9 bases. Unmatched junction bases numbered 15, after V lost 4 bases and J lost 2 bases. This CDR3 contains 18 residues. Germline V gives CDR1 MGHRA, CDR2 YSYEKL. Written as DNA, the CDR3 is TGCGCCAGCAGCCCCCCGGGGGGACAGGGATTTTCGGCCTACGAGCAGTACTTC. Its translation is CASSPPGGQGFSAYEQYF.

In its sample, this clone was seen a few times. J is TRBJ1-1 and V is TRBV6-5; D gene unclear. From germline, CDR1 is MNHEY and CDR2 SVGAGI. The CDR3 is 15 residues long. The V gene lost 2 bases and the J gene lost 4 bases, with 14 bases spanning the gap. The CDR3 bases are TGTGCCAGCAGTTACCAAGGGAGGGTAGCCACTGAAGCTTTCTTT. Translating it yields CASSYQGRVATEAFF.

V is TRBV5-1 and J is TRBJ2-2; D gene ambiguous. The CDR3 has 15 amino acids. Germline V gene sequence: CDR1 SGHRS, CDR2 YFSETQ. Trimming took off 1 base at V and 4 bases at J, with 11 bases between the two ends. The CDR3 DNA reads TGCGCCAGCAGCTTGTCTACAACAAGCACCGGGGAGCTGTTTTTT. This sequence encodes CASSLSTTSTGELFF.

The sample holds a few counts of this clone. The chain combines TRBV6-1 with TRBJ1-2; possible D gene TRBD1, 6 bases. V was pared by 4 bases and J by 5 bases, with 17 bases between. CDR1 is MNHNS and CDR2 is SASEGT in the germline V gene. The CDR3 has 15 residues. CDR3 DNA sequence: TGTGCCAGCAGTGGAAGCCGACAGGCGCGGTATGGCTACACCTTC. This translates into CASSGSRQARYGYTF.

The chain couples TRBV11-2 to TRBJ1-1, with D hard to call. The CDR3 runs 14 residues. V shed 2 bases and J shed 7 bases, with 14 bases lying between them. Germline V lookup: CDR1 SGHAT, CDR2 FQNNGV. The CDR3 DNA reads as TGTGCCAGCAGCTTAAGGATTGGGCAGGATGAAGCTTTCTTT. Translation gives CASSLRIGQDEAFF.

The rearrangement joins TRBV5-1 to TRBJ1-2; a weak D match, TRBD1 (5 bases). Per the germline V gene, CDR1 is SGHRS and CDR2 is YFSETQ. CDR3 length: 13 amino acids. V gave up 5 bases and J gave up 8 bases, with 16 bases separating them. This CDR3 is CASRPGPLGGYTF. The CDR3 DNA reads TGCGCCAGCAGGCCGGGACCGCTTGGCGGCTACACCTTC.

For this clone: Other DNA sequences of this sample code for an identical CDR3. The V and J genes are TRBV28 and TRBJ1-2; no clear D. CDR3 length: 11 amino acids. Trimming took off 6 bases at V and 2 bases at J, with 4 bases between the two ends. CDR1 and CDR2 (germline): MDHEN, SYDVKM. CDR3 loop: CASSRNYGYTF. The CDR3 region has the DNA TGTGCCAGCAGCCGGAACTATGGCTACACCTTC.

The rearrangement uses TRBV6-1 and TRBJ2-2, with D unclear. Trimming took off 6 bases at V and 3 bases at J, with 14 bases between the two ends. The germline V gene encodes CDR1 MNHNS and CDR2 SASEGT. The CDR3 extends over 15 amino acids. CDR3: CASSEKTADTGELFF. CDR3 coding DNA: TGTGCCAGCAGCGAGAAGACCGCTGACACCGGGGAGCTGTTTTTT.

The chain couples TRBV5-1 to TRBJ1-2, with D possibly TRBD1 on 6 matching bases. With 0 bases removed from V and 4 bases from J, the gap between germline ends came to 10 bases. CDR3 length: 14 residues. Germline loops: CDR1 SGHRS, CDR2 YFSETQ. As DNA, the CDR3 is TGCGCCAGCAGCTTGGGACAGGCCACCTATGGCTACACCTTC. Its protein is CASSLGQATYGYTF.

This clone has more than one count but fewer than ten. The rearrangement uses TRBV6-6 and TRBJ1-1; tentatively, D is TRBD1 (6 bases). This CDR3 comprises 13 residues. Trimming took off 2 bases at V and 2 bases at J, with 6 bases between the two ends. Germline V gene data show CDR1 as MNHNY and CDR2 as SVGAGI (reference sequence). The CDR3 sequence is CASSYGTNTEAFF. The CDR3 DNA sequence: TGTGCCAGCAGTTACGGGACAAACACTGAAGCTTTCTTT.

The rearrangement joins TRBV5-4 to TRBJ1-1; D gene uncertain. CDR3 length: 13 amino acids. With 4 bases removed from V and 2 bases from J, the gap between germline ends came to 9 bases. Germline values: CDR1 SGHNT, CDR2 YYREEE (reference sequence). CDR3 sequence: CASSPQANTEAFF. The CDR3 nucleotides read TGTGCCAGCAGCCCCCAGGCAAACACTGAAGCTTTCTTT. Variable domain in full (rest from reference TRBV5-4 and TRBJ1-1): ETGVTQSPTHLIKTRGQQVTLRCSSQSGHNTVSWYQQALGQGPQFIFQYYREEENGRGNFPPRFSGLQFPNYSSELNVNALELDDSALYLCASSPQANTEAFFGQGTRLTVV.

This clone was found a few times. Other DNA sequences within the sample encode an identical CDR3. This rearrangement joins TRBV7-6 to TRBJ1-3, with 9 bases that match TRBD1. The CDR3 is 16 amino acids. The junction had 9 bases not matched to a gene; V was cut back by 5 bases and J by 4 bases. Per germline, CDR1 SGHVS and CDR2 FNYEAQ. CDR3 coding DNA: TGTGCCAGCAGCCTGGGACAGGGTTTGACCGGAAACACCATATATTTT. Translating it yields CASSLGQGLTGNTIYF.

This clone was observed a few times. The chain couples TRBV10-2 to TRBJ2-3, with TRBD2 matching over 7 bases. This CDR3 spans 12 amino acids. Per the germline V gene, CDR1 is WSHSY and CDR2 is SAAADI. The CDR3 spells CATGGSTDTQYF. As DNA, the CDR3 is TGCGCGACGGGGGGAAGCACAGATACGCAGTATTTT.

CDR3 protein: CASTGQGAVGEQYF. As DNA, the CDR3 is TGTGCCAGCACTGGACAGGGGGCTGTGGGCGAGCAGTACTTC. This chain links TRBV6-5 with TRBJ2-7; TRBD1 aligns across 11 bases. Trimming cost V 7 bases and J 6 bases; bases outside gene matches: 8. Germline V CDR1 and CDR2: MNHEY, SVGAGI. This CDR3 has 14 residues.

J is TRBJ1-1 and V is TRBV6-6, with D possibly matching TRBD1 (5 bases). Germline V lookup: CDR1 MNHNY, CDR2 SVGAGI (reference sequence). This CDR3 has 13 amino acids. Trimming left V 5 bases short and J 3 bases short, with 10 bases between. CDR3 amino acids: CASSREGYTEAFF. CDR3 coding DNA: TGTGCCAGCAGTCGGGAGGGGTACACTGAAGCTTTCTTT.

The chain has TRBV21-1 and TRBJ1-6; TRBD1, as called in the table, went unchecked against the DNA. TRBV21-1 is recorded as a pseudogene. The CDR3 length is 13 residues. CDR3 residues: CAHRQGENSPLHF. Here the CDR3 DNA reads TGTGCCCACCGACAGGGAGAGAATTCACCCCTCCACTTT.

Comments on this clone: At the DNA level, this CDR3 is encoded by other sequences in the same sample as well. The CDR3 loop is CASSPDRGPYEQYF. The CDR3 region has the DNA TGTGCCAGCAGCCCAGACAGGGGGCCCTACGAGCAGTACTTC. The chain has TRBV2 and TRBJ2-7; 10 nucleotides line up with TRBD1. The junction had 4 bases not matched to a gene; V was cut back by 6 bases and J by 2 bases. The length of the CDR3 is 14 residues. Germline V gene sequence: CDR1 SNHLY, CDR2 FYNNEI.

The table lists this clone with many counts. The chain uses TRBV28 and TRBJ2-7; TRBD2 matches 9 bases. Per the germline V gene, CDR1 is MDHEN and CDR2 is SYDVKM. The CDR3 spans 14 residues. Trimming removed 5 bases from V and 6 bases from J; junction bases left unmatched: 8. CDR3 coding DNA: TGTGCCAGCAGTAAAGCGGGAGGATCCCCCGAGCAGTACTTC. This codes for CASSKAGGSPEQYF.